The 29 T cell receptor beta chains below were found in one sample sequenced in a study of T cell changes during pregnancy in multiple sclerosis. Assay: immunoSEQ multiplex PCR; the TCRdb copy retains only in-frame clones and omits some. The repertoire holds around 59,000 clones, more than 85% seen once, with around 0.93% in the top ten. The input for sequencing was peripheral blood, taken in the first trimester of pregnancy. The receptor source for this set is a female donor with multiple sclerosis, enrolled in a pregnancy study.

This clone has a single count. The chain is built from TRBV29-1 and TRBJ1-1; possible D gene TRBD1, 5 bases. There are 11 residues in the CDR3. Trimming pared 7 bases from V and 2 bases from J, leaving 8 bases between. Per the germline V gene, CDR1 is SQVTM and CDR2 is ANQGSEA. The CDR3 nucleotides are TGCAGCGGGGGCTTCAACACTGAAGCTTTCTTT. It specifies CSGGFNTEAFF.

The chain links TRBV6-6 to TRBJ1-5; 7 nucleotides match TRBD1. The V gene's germline CDR1 is MNHNY and CDR2 SVGAGI (reference sequence). The CDR3 covers 14 residues. V was clipped by 5 bases and J by 4 bases; unmatched bases: 5. CDR3 loop: CASSRQGWNQPQHF. The CDR3 DNA reads TGTGCCAGCAGTCGACAGGGTTGGAATCAGCCCCAGCATTTT.

The chain has TRBV10-2 and TRBJ1-2, with no clear D. The CDR3 runs 12 residues. Germline loops: CDR1 WSHSY, CDR2 SAAADI. Trimming removed 3 bases from V and 10 bases from J, with 12 bases in between. In DNA form, the CDR3 reads TGCGCCAGCAGTGAAGAGGGCAGTTTCTACACCTTC. Protein sequence: CASSEEGSFYTF.

CDR3 sequence (DNA): TGTGCCAGCAGCTCAAGACAGAGTCCTAACTATGGCTACACCTTC. Its protein product is CASSSRQSPNYGYTF. J is TRBJ1-2 and V is TRBV5-4, with a weak D call TRBD1 (5 bases). Germline lookup yields CDR1 SGHNT and CDR2 YYREEE (reference sequence). CDR3 length equals 15 residues. V was cut by 3 bases and J by 0 bases, with 12 bases left in between.

This clone was counted a single time. The rearrangement links TRBV11-3 to TRBJ2-5; tentative D call: TRBD1 (6 bases). Germline CDR1 SGHNT, CDR2 YENEEA. CDR3 length: 15 residues. V lost 1 base and J 5 bases, leaving 14 bases between the germline ends. In nucleotides, the CDR3 is TGTGCCAGCAGCTTAGGTCTTACAGGGACGGAGACCCAGTACTTC. Amino acid sequence: CASSLGLTGTETQYF.

The rearrangement uses TRBV19 and TRBJ2-5; D call uncertain. V lost 5 bases to trimming and J lost 2 bases, with 6 bases between them. This CDR3 has 12 residues. CDR1 and CDR2 (germline): LNHDA, SQIVND (reference sequence). The CDR3 DNA reads TGTGCCAGTAGTTACAGTCAAGAGACCCAGTACTTC. Translation: CASSYSQETQYF.

The gene calls are TRBV7-2 and TRBJ1-1; D is undetermined. Trimming pared 2 bases from V and 0 bases from J, leaving 7 bases between. Germline assignment: CDR1 SGHTA and CDR2 FQGNSA. This CDR3 is built from 14 residues. CDR3 sequence: CASSLSVLNTEAFF. For the CDR3, the DNA is TGTGCCAGCAGCTTATCGGTTCTGAACACTGAAGCTTTCTTT.

This clone was found a few times. This chain connects TRBV2 to TRBJ1-5; perhaps TRBD1 as D (6 bases). The length of the CDR3 is 14 residues. V lost 6 bases, J lost 3 bases, and 12 bases lay in between. In germline, CDR1 is SNHLY, CDR2 FYNNEI. The CDR3 reads CASRAGQNNQPQHF. The DNA for the CDR3 is TGTGCCAGCAGGGCTGGACAGAACAATCAGCCCCAGCATTTT.

V usage is TRBV6-5 and J usage is TRBJ1-1; D gene unclear. The CDR3 totals 13 residues. The germline V gene encodes CDR1 MNHEY and CDR2 SVGAGI. Trimming removed 0 bases at V and 5 bases at J, with 7 bases between. The CDR3 DNA reads as TGTGCCAGCAGTTACTCGGAGGGAACTGAAGCTTTCTTT. This gives the protein CASSYSEGTEAFF.

This clone has just one count. V and J are TRBV7-2 and TRBJ1-2; D is ambiguous. V lost 4 bases, J lost 4 bases, and 13 bases lay in between. Germline V gene sequence: CDR1 SGHTA, CDR2 FQGNSA. CDR3 length: 14 residues. DNA of the CDR3: TGTGCCAGCAGCTCGGGTCTCTCCCTCTATGGCTACACCTTC. Translated: CASSSGLSLYGYTF.

The chain joins TRBV4-3 to TRBJ2-2; 8 nucleotides match TRBD1. Germline trimming cut 6 bases from V and 1 base from J; bases unmatched to any gene: 4. CDR3 length equals 15 residues. The germline gives CDR1 LGHNA, CDR2 YSLEER. This CDR3 reads CASRTDRGNTGELFF. DNA of the CDR3: TGCGCCAGCAGAACCGACAGGGGGAACACCGGGGAGCTGTTTTTT.

This rearrangement joins TRBV10-3 to TRBJ1-4; D call uncertain. Per germline, CDR1 ENHRY and CDR2 SYGVKD. This CDR3 is built from 15 residues. Trimming removed 6 bases from V and 3 bases from J, with 14 bases in between. CDR3 residues: CAISPKENANEKLFF. For the CDR3, the DNA is TGTGCCATCAGCCCGAAGGAGAATGCTAATGAAAAACTGTTTTTT.

This clone was seen a handful of times. The genes are TRBV2 and TRBJ2-7; 8 bases are shared with TRBD1. Germline lookup yields CDR1 SNHLY and CDR2 FYNNEI. The junction had 6 bases not matched to a gene; V was cut back by 8 bases and J by 6 bases. CDR3 length: 12 amino acids. DNA of the CDR3: TGTGCCAGCGGGACAGGAATCTCCGAGCAGTACTTC. Translated, it gives CASGTGISEQYF.

This clone was seen a handful of times. CDR3 protein: CASSVTGTSGEDTQYF. CDR3 in DNA: TGTGCCAGCAGCGTAACCGGGACTAGCGGGGAAGATACGCAGTATTTT. This chain links TRBV9 with TRBJ2-3; 13 bases agree with TRBD2. CDR1 SGDLS and CDR2 YYNGEE come from the germline V gene. Trimming took 1 base from V and 5 from J; bases not matched to a gene: 4. The CDR3 is 16 residues long.

This clone was detected only once. The chain has TRBV19 and TRBJ2-7; 9 bases fit TRBD2. Germline CDR1 is LNHDA and CDR2 is SQIVND (reference sequence). V was clipped by 3 bases and J by 4 bases; unmatched bases: 7. This CDR3 contains 15 residues. CDR3 protein: CASSIGASGVYEQYF. The CDR3 DNA reads TGTGCCAGTAGTATTGGGGCTAGCGGGGTATACGAGCAGTACTTC. Based on the CDR3 plus reference TRBV19 and TRBJ2-7, the full variable domain is DGGITQSPKYLFRKEGQNVTLSCEQNLNHDAMYWYRQDPGQGLRLIYYSQIVNDFQKGDIAEGYSVSREKKESFPLTVTSAQKNPTAFYLCASSIGASGVYEQYFGPGTRLTVT.

V is TRBV11-2 and J is TRBJ2-1; TRBD2 matches at 9 bases. Germline CDR1 SGHAT, CDR2 FQNNGV. This CDR3 region has 19 residues. V lost 6 bases to trimming and J lost 0 bases; unmatched junction nucleotides: 15. The CDR3 DNA reads TGTGCCAGCAGGTCCGGAGCAGCGGGGGGCCGTAGCTCCTACAATGAGCAGTTCTTC. It yields the protein CASRSGAAGGRSSYNEQFF. The full variable domain, its missing parts supplied by reference TRBV11-2 and TRBJ2-1, is EAGVAQSPRYKIIEKRQSVAFWCNPISGHATLYWYQQILGQGPKLLIQFQNNGVVDDSQLPKDRFSAERLKGVDSTLKIQPAKLEDSAVYLCASRSGAAGGRSSYNEQFFGPGTRLTVL.

Here the CDR3 DNA reads TGTGCCAGCAGCTCCACCCCTCGACAGCAAGAGACCCAGTACTTC. This gives the protein CASSSTPRQQETQYF. The chain couples TRBV5-4 to TRBJ2-5, with D perhaps TRBD1 (5 bases). From germline, CDR1 is SGHNT and CDR2 YYREEE (reference sequence). V was clipped by 3 bases and J by 2 bases, with 14 bases between them. The CDR3 has 15 residues.

The chain employs TRBV25-1 and TRBJ2-4; D might be TRBD1 (5 bases). Trimming removed 4 bases at V and 0 bases at J, with 13 bases between. This CDR3 spans 16 amino acids. CDR1 is MGHDK, CDR2 SYGVNS, per germline. CDR3 amino acids: CASSAQWTLAKNIQYF. The CDR3 DNA sequence: TGTGCCAGCAGTGCTCAATGGACACTAGCCAAAAACATTCAGTACTTC.

The gene calls are TRBV15 and TRBJ2-2, with D maybe TRBD2 (6 bases). Germline assignment: CDR1 LNHNV and CDR2 YYDKDF (reference sequence). The ends were cut back, 3 bases at V and 1 base at J, with 6 bases in the middle. The CDR3 totals 14 residues. In DNA, the CDR3 is TGTGCCACCAGCAGCGGGGGGAACACCGGGGAGCTGTTTTTT. Its protein product is CATSSGGNTGELFF. Combining the CDR3 with reference TRBV15 and TRBJ2-2 gives the whole variable domain DAMVIQNPRYQVTQFGKPVTLSCSQTLNHNVMYWYQQKSSQAPKLLFHYYDKDFNNEADTPDNFQSRRPNTSFCFLDIRSPGLGDTAMYLCATSSGGNTGELFFGEGSRLTVL.

The J gene is TRBJ2-1, the V gene TRBV7-2; D remains ambiguous. V was pared by 2 bases and J by 9 bases, with 8 bases between. The CDR3 length is 12 residues. Looked up from germline, CDR1 is SGHTA and CDR2 is FQGNSA. CDR3 in DNA: TGTGCCAGCAGCTTAACGTGGAGTGAGCAGTTCTTC. The encoded protein is CASSLTWSEQFF.

In this sample, this clone turned up once. The chain uses TRBV30 and TRBJ1-6; TRBD1 aligns across 8 bases. The CDR3 length is 13 residues. Germline trimming cut 4 bases from V and 8 bases from J; bases unmatched to any gene: 4. Germline V gene sequence: CDR1 GTSNPN, CDR2 SVGIG (reference sequence). The CDR3 is CAWTDRDDSPLHF. CDR3 sequence (DNA): TGTGCCTGGACGGACAGGGACGATTCACCCCTCCACTTT.

The chain joins TRBV5-1 to TRBJ2-6; D unclear. V lost 4 bases to trimming and J lost 2 bases, with 13 bases between them. Germline V gives CDR1 SGHRS, CDR2 YFSETQ. The CDR3 sequence is 16 residues long. DNA for the CDR3: TGCGCCAGCAGCCCCGGGTCCTACCCTGGGGCCAACGTCCTGACTTTC. Protein: CASSPGSYPGANVLTF. Full variable domain (remainder filled in from reference TRBV5-1 and TRBJ2-6): KAGVTQTPRYLIKTRGQQVTLSCSPISGHRSVSWYQQTPGQGLQFLFEYFSETQRNKGNFPGRFSGRQFSNSRSEMNVSTLELGDSALYLCASSPGSYPGANVLTFGAGSRLTVL.

J is TRBJ1-2 and V is TRBV2; weak D call: TRBD1 (6 bases). The germline V gene encodes CDR1 SNHLY and CDR2 FYNNEI. The length of the CDR3 is 14 residues. V was pared by 3 bases and J by 8 bases, with 16 bases between. CDR3 amino acids: CASSEVGDIWGYTF. The CDR3 region has the DNA TGTGCCAGCAGTGAGGTGGGGGACATCTGGGGCTACACCTTC.

This chain joins TRBV19 and TRBJ2-2; 8 nucleotides align to TRBD1. The CDR3 runs to 14 residues. The germline V gene encodes CDR1 LNHDA and CDR2 SQIVND (reference sequence). With 6 bases clipped from V and 2 bases from J, the junction kept 2 bases outside the gene matches. The CDR3 DNA follows: TGTGCCAGTAGAGGGACAGGTAACACCGGGGAGCTGTTTTTT. Translating it yields CASRGTGNTGELFF.

This clone was counted between two and nine times. This CDR3 is CASKGNSNQPQHF. CDR3 in DNA: TGTGCCAGCAAGGGGAATAGCAATCAGCCCCAGCATTTT. The J gene is TRBJ1-5, the V gene TRBV2, with D perhaps TRBD1 (5 bases). The CDR3 runs 13 residues. CDR1 SNHLY and CDR2 FYNNEI come from the germline V gene. V was trimmed by 7 bases and J by 0 bases, leaving 7 bases between them.

The chain is built from TRBV9 and TRBJ2-3, with 7 bases lining up with TRBD1. Per the germline V gene, CDR1 is SGDLS and CDR2 is YYNGEE. This CDR3 is built from 16 residues. Trimming at V came to 0 bases and at J to 3 bases, leaving 7 bases not matched to a gene. This CDR3 is CASSVGGQVRTDTQYF. The CDR3 DNA follows: TGTGCCAGCAGCGTAGGAGGACAGGTTAGGACAGATACGCAGTATTTT.

The chain combines TRBV6-6 with TRBJ1-2, with D tentatively TRBD1 (6 bases). Germline-derived CDR1 and CDR2 are MNHNY and SVGAGI (reference sequence). The CDR3 has 13 residues. Trimming stripped 6 bases from V and 5 bases from J, with 13 bases between. CDR3 sequence (DNA): TGTGCCAGCAGCCACGGACAGCCTTATGGCTACACCTTC. Protein product: CASSHGQPYGYTF.

The gene calls are TRBV29-1 and TRBJ2-7; possibly TRBD1 for D (6 bases). Germline values: CDR1 SQVTM, CDR2 ANQGSEA. Trimming left V 8 bases short and J 7 bases short, with 21 bases between. This CDR3 comprises 13 residues. In DNA form, the CDR3 reads TGCAGCACGACCGGACCTGAGAGGGGGGAGCAGTACTTC. Amino acids: CSTTGPERGEQYF.

As regards this clone: Additional DNA sequences in this sample encode the identical CDR3. The genes are TRBV6-5 and TRBJ1-2; TRBD1 matches at 7 bases. This CDR3 comprises 12 residues. Germline CDR1 is MNHEY and CDR2 is SVGAGI. J lost 5 bases, V lost 10 bases, and 7 bases had no gene match. CDR3 loop: CATRDSLYGYTF. CDR3 DNA: TGTGCCACCAGGGACAGTCTGTATGGCTACACCTTC.